This T cell receptor beta chain comes out of a study of blood T cell repertoires in COVID-19 (dated by TCRdb to the early 2020s). Concerning the study at large: Samples covering the acute and convalescent phases of COVID-19 were provided by collaborators in the United States, Italy and Spain. The prospective study material was composed of cDNA or gDNA derived from T cells, B-cell-depleted T cells, or PBMCs. The dataset comprised deeply sampled blood TCRbeta repertoires from subjects exposed to, actively infected with, or recovered from COVID-19. The repertoires were released in a freely available public database meant as a resource for research on the immune response to SARS-CoV-2. Samples were obtained from the ongoing ImmuneRACE study (first 160 participants) and from over a thousand subjects provided by 6 global collaborators. Sample metadata almost always included a de-identified subject ID, COVID-19 status, age in years and sex. Where HLA class I and class II types were available, the types were taken from metadata supplied by the sample provider, not from assay-based typing. What the work shows at the level of the full study, not this receptor alone: How much clinical and demographic metadata was included differed by source and by participant, and the metadata was provided uncurated.

Each collaborating institution followed its own protocols to collect whole blood in K2EDTA tubes. For TCRbeta analysis, collaborators shipped samples as frozen whole blood, isolated PBMCs, or DNA extracted from either of those sample types. On this clone itself: Its antigen remains unidentified. Base qualities are not at hand, and no much larger clone is one base apart.

The immunoSEQ Assay, a bias-controlled multiplex PCR, was used to amplify TCRbeta CDR3 regions from genomic DNA. Regarding the original processing steps: Nucleated cell counts per sample were estimated from amplification of reference gene primers within the assay. To quantify the absolute abundance of each unique TCRbeta CDR3 rearrangement, sequence reads were collapsed and filtered. For each sample, productive Simpson clonality was calculated as the square root of Simpson's diversity index across productive rearrangements. Sourced from immuneACCESS, this table was stored by TCRdb with only in-frame sequences that have V and J called. A share of the clones is absent; for the studies checked, an unresolved V gene accounts for under half, and the remainder has no known explanation. The D gene and trimming were derived from the DNA, and the V and J assignments and clone size from that table. The sample yields tens of thousands of clones; approximately 89% were counted once. Of the sample, approximately 15% falls within the top ten clones.

Based on the germline V gene, the CDR1 and CDR2 sequences are MGHDK and SYGVNS. V is pared back by 7 bases and J by 5 bases, with 11 bases lying between the germline termini. The CDR3 contains 12 residues, cysteine and phenylalanine counted. CDR3 DNA only is kept here, 36 bases in frame from base 1. The rearranged segments are TRBV25-1 and TRBJ1-2; the best D guess is TRBD1, with 5 bases matching. Sample: peripheral blood. The clonotype originates from a man between 60 and 75 years old with active or convalescent COVID-19. This receptor has the CDR3 CASIRQSYGYTF. At the DNA level, the sequence is TGTGCCAGCATCAGACAGAGTTATGGCTACACCTTC.